This TCR beta chain is drawn from a study of cytotoxic CD8 clonotypes in ibrutinib-treated CLL. On the study more broadly: Samples showed on average approximately 260,000 productive templates and roughly 90,000 productive rearrangements.

Target depth was 1 in 200,000 to 1 in 1 million T cells, about 10x per clonotype. Using immunoSEQ multiplex PCR, the repertoire was profiled, and TCRdb retains in-frame clones only, with some absent. The data contain under 300,000 clones, roughly four fifths of them singletons. V dropped 1 base and J dropped 5 bases, with 18 bases sitting between them. The CDR3 runs to 17 residues. Germline assignment: CDR1 MDHEN and CDR2 SYDVKM. As for this clone: Antigen unknown.

Study conclusions and caveats: Baseline clonality exceeded age-matched healthy donors and tracked circulating CD8+ T-cell counts. Higher clonality was seen at ibrutinib response and a return toward baseline at progression.

The receptor comes from a human donor with chronic lymphocytic leukemia. This chain links TRBV28 with TRBJ2-4; tentative D call: TRBD1 (5 bases). Material: PBMCs, obtained at disease progression, from a patient treated with ibrutinib. In DNA, the CDR3 is TGTGCCAGCAGTTTATTTCCAGGGCGAAAAAAGGAAAACATTCAGTACTTC. This translates into CASSLFPGRKKENIQYF. Based on the CDR3 plus reference TRBV28 and TRBJ2-4, the full variable domain is DVKVTQSSRYLVKRTGEKVFLECVQDMDHENMFWYRQDPGLGLRLIYFSYDVKMKEKGDIPEGYSVSREKKERFSLILESASTNQTSMYLCASSLFPGRKKENIQYFGAGTRLSVL.